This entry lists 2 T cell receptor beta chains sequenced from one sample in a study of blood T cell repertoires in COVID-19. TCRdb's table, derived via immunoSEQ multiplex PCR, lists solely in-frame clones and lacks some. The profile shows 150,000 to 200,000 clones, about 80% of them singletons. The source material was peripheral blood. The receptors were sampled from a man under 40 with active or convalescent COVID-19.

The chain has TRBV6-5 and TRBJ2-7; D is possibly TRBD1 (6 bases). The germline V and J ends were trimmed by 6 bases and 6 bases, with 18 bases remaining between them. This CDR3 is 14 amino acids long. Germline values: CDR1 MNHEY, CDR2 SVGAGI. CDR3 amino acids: CASSGQGYPTEQYF. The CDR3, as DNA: TGTGCCAGCAGCGGGCAGGGGTATCCTACCGAGCAGTACTTC.

Written as DNA, the CDR3 is TGTGCTAGTGGGGGTTCTAGCCCCACCTCGGGTGAGCAGTACTTC. This codes for CASGGSSPTSGEQYF. This chain uses TRBV12-5 with TRBJ2-7; tentative D call: TRBD2 (5 bases). Germline loops: CDR1 LGHNT, CDR2 FRNRAP. V dropped 6 bases and J dropped 7 bases, with 22 bases sitting between them. This CDR3 has 15 amino acids.